These 24 T cell receptor beta chains originate from one sample sequenced in a study of T cell repertoires in cytomegalovirus infection. TCRdb reanalysed the reads using MiXCR and keeps one entry per CDR3 protein. Of some 300,000 distinct CDR3 sequences listed, approximately 8.9% are singletons. The specimen sequenced was PBMCs. The receptors come from a human donor in good health (CMV status not recorded). Some clones in this sample may be carry-over from other donors' samples.

This clonotype has at least ten counts. J is TRBJ2-2 and V is TRBV9, with D possibly being TRBD1 (5 bases). Per the germline V gene, CDR1 is SGDLS and CDR2 is YYNGEE. V lost 4 bases to trimming and J lost 0 bases, with 10 bases between them. The CDR3 length is 15 residues. CDR3: CASSTLDTNTGELFF. The CDR3 region has the DNA TGTGCCAGCAGCACGTTGGACACGAACACCGGGGAGCTGTTTTTT.

This clonotype was seen ten or more times. This chain connects TRBV20-1 to TRBJ1-2; 7 bases are a match to TRBD1. The germline CDR1 and CDR2 sequences are DFQATT and SNEGSKA (reference sequence). The CDR3 totals 15 residues. J was trimmed by 4 bases and V by 5 bases; bases with no gene match: 13. The CDR3 spells CSARPTGTEFYGYTF. The CDR3 DNA reads TGCAGTGCTCGACCCACCGGGACAGAGTTCTATGGCTACACCTTC.

The gene calls are TRBV20-1 and TRBJ2-7; 12 nucleotides align to TRBD2. The CDR3 contains 14 residues. Germline CDR1 is DFQATT and CDR2 is SNEGSKA (reference sequence). With 6 bases clipped from V and 0 bases from J, the junction kept 3 bases outside the gene matches. The CDR3: CSAWGLAGSYEQYV. For the CDR3, the DNA is TGCAGTGCATGGGGACTAGCGGGCTCCTACGAGCAGTACGTC.

This clonotype has a handful of counts. CDR3 DNA sequence: TGCAGTGCAACCCGGGACAGGAACTATGGCTACACCTTC. This translates into CSATRDRNYGYTF. V gene TRBV20-1 combines with J gene TRBJ1-2; 8 bases map to TRBD1. CDR1 and CDR2 (germline): DFQATT, SNEGSKA (reference sequence). CDR3 length equals 13 residues. The junction had 5 bases not matched to a gene; V was cut back by 6 bases and J by 2 bases.

At least ten counts were recorded for this clonotype. The rearrangement uses TRBV20-1 and TRBJ2-5, with D possibly being TRBD1 or TRBD2 (5 bases each). CDR3 length: 18 residues. Deletions cut 0 bases from V and 7 bases from J, with 27 bases between. Looked up from germline, CDR1 is DFQATT and CDR2 is SNEGSKA (reference sequence). The chain's CDR3 is CSARDRDPRVAGAVTQYF. CDR3 DNA: TGCAGTGCTAGAGACCGCGACCCCCGGGTAGCCGGGGCTGTGACCCAGTACTTC.

In this sample, this clonotype turned up many times. The V and J genes are TRBV10-3 and TRBJ1-3, with unresolved D. The CDR3 runs to 15 residues. Germline V gives CDR1 ENHRY, CDR2 SYGVKD. Deletions cut 9 bases from V and 0 bases from J, with 15 bases between. The CDR3 DNA reads TGTGCCATTGGGCCAGTGATCAGCTCTGGAAACACCATATATTTT. Residues: CAIGPVISSGNTIYF.

In this sample, this clonotype turned up many times. The junction departs from the called germline gene at one end, perhaps through a read error. The V gene is TRBV5-6, the J gene TRBJ2-3, with TRBD2 matching over 11 bases. CDR3 length: 18 residues. From germline, CDR1 is SGHDT and CDR2 YYEEEE. This CDR3 reads CASTLDTSGGISTDTQYF. CDR3 in DNA: TGTGCCAGCACCTTGGATACTAGCGGGGGTATTAGCACAGATACGCAGTATTTT.

The table lists this clonotype with many counts. V usage is TRBV12-3 or TRBV12-4 and J usage is TRBJ2-5; 11 bases match TRBD2. The CDR3 spans 16 residues. J was trimmed by 7 bases and V by 6 bases; bases with no gene match: 13. The CDR3 region has the DNA TGTGCCAGCAGCCAGGGCCTAGCGGGGGGAGGAGGGACCCAGTACTTC. Amino acid sequence: CASSQGLAGGGGTQYF.

In this sample, this clonotype turned up many times. V and J are TRBV2 and TRBJ2-3; D possibly corresponds to TRBD2 (6 bases). Per germline, CDR1 SNHLY and CDR2 FYNNEI. Trimming cost V 5 bases and J 1 base, with 19 bases left between them. CDR3 size: 17 residues. Here the CDR3 DNA reads TGTGCCAGCAGTCGTAGCCGGGACTCCGTACGCACAGATACGCAGTATTTT. Protein product: CASSRSRDSVRTDTQYF. The full variable domain, in which reference TRBV2 and TRBJ2-3 provide the parts outside the CDR3, is EPEVTQTPSHQVTQMGQEVILRCVPISNHLYFYWYRQILGQKVEFLVSFYNNEISEKSEIFDDQFSVERPDGSNFTLKIRSTKLEDSAMYFCASSRSRDSVRTDTQYFGPGTRLTVL.

This clonotype was observed at least ten times. The V call is TRBV28, the J call TRBJ2-2; no firm D call. The CDR3 runs 14 residues. Germline V gene sequence: CDR1 MDHEN, CDR2 SYDVKM. V lost 5 bases, J lost 5 bases, and 12 bases lay in between. The CDR3 DNA reads TGTGCCAGCAGTCACTCAGTGCGGACCGGGGAGCTGTTTTTT. Residues: CASSHSVRTGELFF.

In its sample, this clonotype was seen many times. The V and J genes are TRBV19 and TRBJ2-3, with TRBD2 matching 7 bases. CDR3 length: 15 residues. V lost 7 bases, J lost 4 bases, and 11 bases stayed unmatched. Germline lookup yields CDR1 LNHDA and CDR2 SQIVND (reference sequence). The CDR3 DNA is TGTGCCAGTACCTGGGGGACTATCGGCGCAGATACGCAGTATTTT. Translation: CASTWGTIGADTQYF.

This clonotype was recorded many times. The chain uses TRBV5-5 and TRBJ2-1; perhaps D is TRBD1 or TRBD2 (7 bases each). The CDR3 runs 15 residues. From germline, CDR1 is SGHKS and CDR2 YYEKEE (reference sequence). V was clipped by 0 bases and J by 6 bases, with 13 bases between them. The CDR3 DNA follows: TGTGCCAGCAGCTTGGGCCCAGGGGGGGGCAATGAGCAGTTCTTC. This encodes CASSLGPGGGNEQFF.

The chain carries TRBV19 and TRBJ1-1; no clear D. V was cut by 0 bases and J by 7 bases, with 15 bases left in between. This CDR3 region has 15 residues. Germline V gene data show CDR1 as LNHDA and CDR2 as SQIVND (reference sequence). The CDR3 sequence is CASSIETYTGGEAFF. As DNA, the CDR3 is TGTGCCAGTAGTATAGAAACATATACGGGAGGTGAAGCTTTCTTT.

The rearrangement uses TRBV14 and TRBJ1-2; weak D call: TRBD1 (5 bases). The CDR3 loop spans 12 amino acids. Germline CDR1 reads SGHDN; CDR2 reads FVKESK. Trimming took off 5 bases at V and 7 bases at J, with 11 bases between the two ends. The CDR3 reads CASSTGGAGYTF. CDR3 nucleotide sequence: TGTGCCAGCAGCACCGGCGGGGCTGGCTACACCTTC.

This clonotype has a handful of counts. The chain recombines TRBV14 with TRBJ2-1; no reliable D call. V was cut by 0 bases and J by 6 bases, with 6 bases left in between. This CDR3 has 13 amino acids. Germline V CDR1 and CDR2: SGHDN, FVKESK. In nucleotides, the CDR3 is TGTGCCAGCAGCCAAGAATCAGCCAATGAGCAGTTCTTC. This gives the protein CASSQESANEQFF. Variable domain in full (rest from reference TRBV14 and TRBJ2-1): EAGVTQFPSHSVIEKGQTVTLRCDPISGHDNLYWYRRVMGKEIKFLLHFVKESKQDESGMPNNRFLAERTGGTYSTLKVQPAELEDSGVYFCASSQESANEQFFGPGTRLTVL.

This clonotype was seen only a few times. This chain uses TRBV20-1 with TRBJ2-2; maybe TRBD2 (7 bases). The V end lost 5 bases, the J end lost 5 bases, and 18 bases lay between the germline ends. CDR3 size: 15 residues. The V gene's germline CDR1 is DFQATT and CDR2 SNEGSKA (reference sequence). CDR3 sequence reads: CSAALGGGGTGELFF. For the CDR3, the DNA is TGCAGTGCTGCCTTGGGGGGCGGGGGTACCGGGGAGCTGTTTTTT.

This clonotype was seen just once. The chain has TRBV9 and TRBJ2-6, with a weak D call TRBD1 (6 bases). Germline CDR1 and CDR2: SGDLS and YYNGEE. This CDR3 region has 15 residues. Trimming left V 5 bases short and J 4 bases short, with 13 bases between. The CDR3 sequence: CASRAQGTGANVLTF. The CDR3 DNA is TGTGCCAGCAGAGCACAGGGTACCGGGGCCAACGTCCTGACTTTC.

The chain is built from TRBV18 and TRBJ2-5; D call uncertain. V shed 1 base and J shed 2 bases, with 5 bases lying between them. This CDR3 region has 13 residues. Germline V gene lookup returns CDR1 KGHSH and CDR2 LQKENI. CDR3 amino acids: CASSPLGQETQYF. The CDR3 DNA follows: TGTGCCAGCTCACCACTTGGTCAAGAGACCCAGTACTTC. The full variable domain, with the rest looked up from reference TRBV18 and TRBJ2-5, is NAGVMQNPRHLVRRRGQEARLRCSPMKGHSHVYWYRQLPEEGLKFMVYLQKENIIDESGMPKERFSAEFPKEGPSILRIQQVVRGDSAAYFCASSPLGQETQYFGPGTRLLVL.

A note on this clonotype: A much larger clone sits a single nucleotide away, making a read error possible. The rearrangement uses TRBV20-1 and TRBJ1-5; D perhaps matches TRBD1 (5 bases). V lost 5 bases, J lost 0 bases, and 14 bases lay in between. The CDR3 consists of 15 residues. From germline, CDR1 is DFQATT and CDR2 SNEGSKA (reference sequence). CDR3 sequence: CSAESGIFSNQPQHF. In DNA form, the CDR3 reads TGCAGTGCTGAATCAGGGATCTTTAGCAATCAGCCCCAGCATTTT.

This clonotype showed up many times. The chain employs TRBV7-2 and TRBJ2-5; no clear D. The CDR3 covers 16 residues. V lost 1 base and J 0 bases, leaving 12 bases between the germline ends. Germline assignment: CDR1 SGHTA and CDR2 FQGNSA. The CDR3 DNA follows: TGTGCCAGCAGCTTAGGTGCGTGGTCGTACCAAGAGACCCAGTACTTC. Protein: CASSLGAWSYQETQYF.

There are many counts of this clonotype. The gene calls are TRBV29-1 and TRBJ2-3; D possibly corresponds to TRBD2 (6 bases). The CDR3 runs 13 residues. CDR1 is SQVTM and CDR2 is ANQGSEA in the germline V gene. The CDR3 reads CTVGGVSTDTQYF. The CDR3 DNA sequence: TGCACAGTCGGCGGGGTTAGCACAGATACGCAGTATTTT.

This clonotype has only a few counts. V usage is TRBV6-2 or TRBV6-3 and J usage is TRBJ2-7, with 8 bases fitting TRBD2. Germline-derived CDR1 and CDR2 are MNHEY and SVGEGT. The CDR3 is made up of 15 amino acids. The ends lost 7 bases at V and 2 bases at J; junction bases unmatched: 10. CDR3 sequence reads: CASTSRGGTTYEQYV. The CDR3 region has the DNA TGTGCCAGCACCTCCCGGGGGGGGACGACCTACGAGCAGTACGTC.

This clonotype was seen ten or more times. V usage is TRBV2 and J usage is TRBJ2-1, with 11 nucleotides matching TRBD2. V lost 6 bases and J lost 0; bases outside the gene matches: 4. This CDR3 region has 16 residues. In germline, CDR1 is SNHLY, CDR2 FYNNEI. CDR3 residues: CASRGTSGSSYNEQFF. DNA of the CDR3: TGTGCCAGCAGAGGGACTAGCGGCAGCTCCTACAATGAGCAGTTCTTC. Variable domain in full (rest from reference TRBV2 and TRBJ2-1): EPEVTQTPSHQVTQMGQEVILRCVPISNHLYFYWYRQILGQKVEFLVSFYNNEISEKSEIFDDQFSVERPDGSNFTLKIRSTKLEDSAMYFCASRGTSGSSYNEQFFGPGTRLTVL.

The genes are TRBV20-1 and TRBJ1-6; no clear D gene. Germline V lookup: CDR1 DFQATT, CDR2 SNEGSKA (reference sequence). The CDR3 extends over 11 amino acids. Trimming shortened V by 7 bases and J by 10 bases, and 11 bases separated the two germline ends. For the CDR3, the DNA is TGCAGTGTTGGGCTCAACTCACCCCTCCACTTT. This encodes CSVGLNSPLHF.